This T cell receptor beta chain is drawn from a study of blood T cell repertoires in COVID-19. The overall study: Both acute and convalescent COVID-19 samples were obtained from the United States, Italy and Spain. PBMCs, B-cell-depleted T cells, or T cells were the source of the cDNA or gDNA that made up the material.

In the source study's methods: Counts of nucleated cells, estimated from reference gene primer amplification, were obtained. The data were produced by immunoSEQ multiplex PCR, yet TCRdb's version contains in-frame clones alone and is incomplete. V, J and clone size were drawn from that table, and D and trimming were deduced from the DNA. The data hold about 62,000 clones, with more than 80% observed a single time. Per the germline V gene, CDR1 is SGHRS and CDR2 is YFSETQ. This CDR3 is 15 amino acids long. On this clone: The junction differs from germline at one of its ends, possibly a read error.

The source of this sequence is a woman aged 80 or over with acute or convalescent COVID-19. This chain links TRBV5-1 with TRBJ1-3; D may be TRBD1 (6 bases). The sequenced sample was peripheral blood. The CDR3: CASTLQGLSGNTIYF. Here the CDR3 DNA reads TGCGCCAGCACCTTGCAGGGGCTCTCTGGAAACACCATATATTTT.